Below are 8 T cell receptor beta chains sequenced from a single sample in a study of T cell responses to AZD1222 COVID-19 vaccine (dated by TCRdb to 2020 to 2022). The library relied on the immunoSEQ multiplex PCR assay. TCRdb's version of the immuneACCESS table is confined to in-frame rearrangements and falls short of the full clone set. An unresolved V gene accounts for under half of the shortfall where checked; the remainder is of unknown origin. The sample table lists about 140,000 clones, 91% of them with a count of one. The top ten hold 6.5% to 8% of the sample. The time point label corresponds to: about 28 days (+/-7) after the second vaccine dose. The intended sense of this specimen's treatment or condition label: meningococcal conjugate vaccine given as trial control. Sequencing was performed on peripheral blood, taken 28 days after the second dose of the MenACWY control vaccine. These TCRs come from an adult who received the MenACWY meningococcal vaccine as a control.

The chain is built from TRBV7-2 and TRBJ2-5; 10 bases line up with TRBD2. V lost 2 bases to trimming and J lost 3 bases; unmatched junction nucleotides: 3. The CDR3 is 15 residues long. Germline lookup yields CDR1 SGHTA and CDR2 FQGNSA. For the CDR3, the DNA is TGTGCCAGCAGCTTATTCGGACTAGCGGAAGAGACCCAGTACTTC. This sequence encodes CASSLFGLAEETQYF.

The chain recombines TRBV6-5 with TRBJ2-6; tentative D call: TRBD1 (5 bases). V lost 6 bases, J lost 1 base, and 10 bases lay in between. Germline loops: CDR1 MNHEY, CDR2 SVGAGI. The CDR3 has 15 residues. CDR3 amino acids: CASSPGFSGANVLTF. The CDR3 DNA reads TGTGCCAGCAGCCCAGGGTTTTCTGGGGCCAACGTCCTGACTTTC.

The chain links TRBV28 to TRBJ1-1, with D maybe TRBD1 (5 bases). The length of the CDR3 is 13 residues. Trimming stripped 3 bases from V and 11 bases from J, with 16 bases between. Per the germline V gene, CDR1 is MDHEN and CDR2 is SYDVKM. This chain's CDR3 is CASSFRAGGVAFF. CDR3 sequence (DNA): TGTGCCAGCAGTTTCCGCGCGGGAGGGGTGGCTTTCTTT.

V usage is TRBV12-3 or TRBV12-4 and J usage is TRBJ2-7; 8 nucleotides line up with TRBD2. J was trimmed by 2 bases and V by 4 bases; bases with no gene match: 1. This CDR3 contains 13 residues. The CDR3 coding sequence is TGTGCCAGCAGTTACGGGGGGGCCTACGAGCAGTACTTC. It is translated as CASSYGGAYEQYF.

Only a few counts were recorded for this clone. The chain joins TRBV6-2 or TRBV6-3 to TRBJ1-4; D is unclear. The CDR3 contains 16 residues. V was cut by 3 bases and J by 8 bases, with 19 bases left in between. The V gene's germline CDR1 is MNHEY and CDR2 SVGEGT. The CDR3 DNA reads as TGTGCCAGCAGTTATTTGTGGTTCGAGCAGAAGGAAAAACTGTTTTTT. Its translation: CASSYLWFEQKEKLFF.

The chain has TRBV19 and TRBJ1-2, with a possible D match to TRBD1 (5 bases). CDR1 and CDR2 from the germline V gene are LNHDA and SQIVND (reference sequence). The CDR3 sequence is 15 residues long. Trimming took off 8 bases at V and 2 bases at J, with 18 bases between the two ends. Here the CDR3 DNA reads TGTGCCAGTTCGCAGACAGTTATGTCCAACTATGGCTACACCTTC. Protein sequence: CASSQTVMSNYGYTF.

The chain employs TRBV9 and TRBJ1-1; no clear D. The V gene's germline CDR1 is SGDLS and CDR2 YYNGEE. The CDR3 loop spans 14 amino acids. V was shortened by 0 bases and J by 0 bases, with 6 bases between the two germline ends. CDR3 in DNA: TGTGCCAGCAGCGTAGAATCGGTGAACACTGAAGCTTTCTTT. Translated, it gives CASSVESVNTEAFF.

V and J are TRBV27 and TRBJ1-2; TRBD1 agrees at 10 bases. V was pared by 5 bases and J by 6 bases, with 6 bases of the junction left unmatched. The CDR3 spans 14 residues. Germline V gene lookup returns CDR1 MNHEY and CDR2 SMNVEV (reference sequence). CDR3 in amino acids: CASSPGQGPNGYTF. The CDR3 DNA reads TGTGCCAGCAGTCCGGGACAGGGGCCAAATGGCTACACCTTC.